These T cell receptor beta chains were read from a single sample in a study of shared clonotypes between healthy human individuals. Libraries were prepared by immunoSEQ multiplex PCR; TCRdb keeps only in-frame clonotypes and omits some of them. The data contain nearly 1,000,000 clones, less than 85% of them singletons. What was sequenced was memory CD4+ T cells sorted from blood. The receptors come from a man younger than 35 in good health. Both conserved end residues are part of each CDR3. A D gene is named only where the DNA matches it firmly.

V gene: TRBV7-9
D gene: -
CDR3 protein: CASSLGAGEGNQPQHF

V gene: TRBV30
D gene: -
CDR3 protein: CAWSVGQGETQYF

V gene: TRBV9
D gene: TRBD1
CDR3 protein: CASSTGQGAAEQYF

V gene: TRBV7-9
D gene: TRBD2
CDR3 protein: CASSHRTSGGNEQFF

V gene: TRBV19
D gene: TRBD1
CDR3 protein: CASTFSDRGLEAFF

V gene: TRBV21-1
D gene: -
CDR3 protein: CASSANRGAGTDTQYF

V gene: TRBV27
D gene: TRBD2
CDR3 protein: CASKGNQELAGDTQYF

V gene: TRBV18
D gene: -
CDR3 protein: CASSPQGSGGYTF

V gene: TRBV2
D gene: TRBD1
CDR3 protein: CASSARTGGTEAFF

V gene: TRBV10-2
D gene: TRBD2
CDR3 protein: CASSVGLAGYSEQYF